This T cell receptor beta chain stems from a study of beta chain features in type 1 diabetes. In its sample, this clone was seen a few times. The antigen remains undetermined. Reverse transcription of all isolated RNA meant that expressed TCRB transcripts were sequenced. Assay: immunoSEQ multiplex PCR; the TCRdb copy retains only in-frame clones and omits some. The sample holds under 900,000 clones, around a sixth seen once. Trimming took 5 bases from V and 7 from J, leaving 21 bases between them. The CDR3 length is 15 residues. The germline V gene encodes CDR1 SGHTA and CDR2 FQGNSA. Whole-study results and caveats: In comparison with healthy donors, patients had naive, central memory and Treg TCRB repertoires that appeared more similar. At VDJ recombination sites, type 1 diabetes patients had fewer insertions and more deleted nucleotides.

V and J are TRBV7-2 and TRBJ2-7; D is unresolved. This clonotype was obtained from a woman under 30 in good health. Material: naive CD4+ T cells from blood. The CDR3 nucleotides are TGTGCCAGCAGCCCCCCGCCGGGCTCCACTGGGGAGCAGTACTTC. Protein product: CASSPPPGSTGEQYF.